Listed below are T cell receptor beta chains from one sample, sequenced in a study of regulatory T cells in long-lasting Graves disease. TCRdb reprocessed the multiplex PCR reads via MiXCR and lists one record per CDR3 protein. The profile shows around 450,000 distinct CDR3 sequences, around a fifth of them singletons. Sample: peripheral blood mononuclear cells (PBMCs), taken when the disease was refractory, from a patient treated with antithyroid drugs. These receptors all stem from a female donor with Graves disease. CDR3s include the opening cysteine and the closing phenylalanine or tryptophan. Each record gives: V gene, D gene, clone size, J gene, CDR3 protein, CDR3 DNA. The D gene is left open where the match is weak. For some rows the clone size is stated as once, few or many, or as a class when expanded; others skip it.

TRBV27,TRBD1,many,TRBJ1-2,CASSLYLDREVDGYTF,TGTGCCAGCAGTTTATATCTGGACAGGGAGGTGGATGGCTACACCTTC
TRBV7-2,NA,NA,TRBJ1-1,CASSLGDPRQAEAFF,TGTGCCAGCAGCTTAGGGGACCCTCGCCAGGCTGAAGCTTTCTTT
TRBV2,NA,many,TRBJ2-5,CASSITPGSPGDQYF,TGTGCCAGCAGTATTACCCCCGGGAGTCCAGGGGACCAGTACTTC
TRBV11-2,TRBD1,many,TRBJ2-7,CASSLGRTGARFGGEQYF,TGTGCCAGCAGCTTAGGGCGGACAGGGGCCCGTTTTGGAGGGGAGCAGTACTTC
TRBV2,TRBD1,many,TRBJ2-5,CASRVRDTTGETQYF,TGTGCCAGCCGGGTTCGTGACACGACAGGGGAGACCCAGTACTTC
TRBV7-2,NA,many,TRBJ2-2,CASSPRAQGNTGELFF,TGTGCCAGCAGCCCCCGGGCCCAGGGGAACACCGGGGAGCTGTTTTTT
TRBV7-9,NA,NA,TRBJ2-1,CASAWGEYVNEQFF,TGTGCCAGCGCTTGGGGGGAGTATGTCAATGAGCAGTTCTTC
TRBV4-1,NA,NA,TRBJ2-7,CASRETAAEPSYEQYF,TGCGCCAGCAGGGAGACCGCAGCGGAGCCCTCCTACGAGCAGTACTTC
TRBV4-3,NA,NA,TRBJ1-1,CASSQTSTGNTEAFF,TGCGCCAGCAGCCAAACATCGACAGGGAACACTGAAGCTTTCTTT
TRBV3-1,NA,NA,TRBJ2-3,CASSQRGSGHTDTQYF,TGTGCCAGCAGCCAAAGAGGTAGCGGACACACAGATACGCAGTATTTT
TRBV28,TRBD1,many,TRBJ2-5,CASSPHRGLIETQYF,TGTGCCAGCAGTCCTCACAGGGGGCTGATAGAGACCCAGTACTTC
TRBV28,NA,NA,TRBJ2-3,CASSFGGPSDTQYF,TGTGCCAGCAGTTTTGGTGGCCCCTCGGATACGCAGTATTTT
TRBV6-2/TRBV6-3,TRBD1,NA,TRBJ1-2,CASSATSGTDGYTF,TGTGCCAGCAGTGCAACTTCCGGGACAGATGGCTACACCTTC
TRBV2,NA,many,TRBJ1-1,CASSEARPINTEAFF,TGTGCCAGCAGTGAAGCGCGGCCGATTAACACTGAAGCTTTCTTT
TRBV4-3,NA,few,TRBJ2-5,CASSQFRKETQYF,TGCGCCAGCAGCCAGTTCAGGAAAGAGACCCAGTACTTC
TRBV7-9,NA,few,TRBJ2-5,CASSSTWTADQETQYF,TGTGCCAGCAGCTCTACCTGGACAGCCGACCAAGAGACCCAGTACTTC
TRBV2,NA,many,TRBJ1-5,CASSPDGGGNQPQHF,TGTGCCAGCAGTCCGGACGGAGGAGGCAATCAGCCCCAGCATTTT
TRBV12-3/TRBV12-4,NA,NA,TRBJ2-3,CASSSGTALTDTQYF,TGTGCCAGCAGTTCAGGGACGGCGTTAACAGATACGCAGTATTTT
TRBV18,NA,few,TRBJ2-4,CASSPETAASPRDF,TGTGCCAGCTCACCAGAAACGGCGGCTTCCCCGCGGGACTTC
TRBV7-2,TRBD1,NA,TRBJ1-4,CASSLIPGQGYEKLFF,TGTGCCAGCAGCTTGATTCCGGGACAGGGGTATGAAAAACTGTTTTTT
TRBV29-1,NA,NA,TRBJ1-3,CSVGDVHSGNTIYF,TGCAGCGTTGGGGACGTCCACTCTGGAAACACCATATATTTT
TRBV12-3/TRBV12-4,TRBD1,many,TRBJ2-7,CASRDRGDEQYF,TGTGCCAGCAGGGACAGGGGGGACGAGCAGTACTTC
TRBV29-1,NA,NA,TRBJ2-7,CSVIISSYEQYF,TGCAGCGTTATAATCAGCAGCTACGAGCAGTACTTC
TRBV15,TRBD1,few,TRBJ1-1,CATSRGVGQGNTEAFF,TGTGCCACCAGCAGAGGAGTGGGACAGGGTAACACTGAAGCTTTCTTT
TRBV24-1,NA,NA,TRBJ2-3,CATSLGASTDTQYF,TGTGCCACCAGTTTGGGAGCCTCCACAGATACGCAGTATTTT
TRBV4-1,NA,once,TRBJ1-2,CASSQGVSLYGYTF,TGCGCCAGCAGCCAAGGGGTCTCGCTCTATGGCTACACCTTC
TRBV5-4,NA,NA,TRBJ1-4,CASSSPDLGEKLFF,TGTGCCAGCAGCTCCCCGGATCTGGGGGAAAAACTGTTTTTT
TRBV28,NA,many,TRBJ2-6,CASRLSAGANVLTF,TGTGCCAGCAGACTTTCTGCTGGGGCCAACGTCCTGACTTTC
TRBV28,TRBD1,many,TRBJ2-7,CASSLAGGDNEQYF,TGTGCCAGCAGTTTGGCAGGGGGCGACAACGAGCAGTACTTC
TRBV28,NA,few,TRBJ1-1,CASRAWRFMNTEAFF,TGTGCCAGCAGGGCCTGGCGGTTCATGAACACTGAAGCTTTCTTT
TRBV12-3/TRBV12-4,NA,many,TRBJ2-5,CASSTRAGALGSQYF,TGTGCCAGCAGCACTCGGGCAGGGGCGTTGGGATCCCAGTACTTC
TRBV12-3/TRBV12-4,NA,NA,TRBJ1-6,CASRREFGGSPLHF,TGTGCCAGCAGACGGGAGTTCGGAGGGTCACCCCTCCACTTT
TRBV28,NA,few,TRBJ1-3,CASSLLDGASGNTIYF,TGTGCCAGCAGTTTATTGGACGGAGCCTCTGGAAACACCATATATTTT
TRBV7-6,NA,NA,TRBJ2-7,CASSLNGGYEQYF,TGTGCCAGCAGCTTAAACGGCGGCTACGAGCAGTACTTC
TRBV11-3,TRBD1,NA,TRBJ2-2,CASRLTGEYGELFF,TGTGCCAGCAGATTGACAGGGGAGTACGGGGAGCTGTTTTTT
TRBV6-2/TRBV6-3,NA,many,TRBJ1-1,CASSYSGNEAFF,TGTGCCAGCAGTTACTCTGGCAATGAAGCTTTCTTT
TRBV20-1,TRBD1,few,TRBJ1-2,CSAGGQGVPGYTF,TGCAGTGCTGGGGGACAGGGGGTCCCTGGCTACACCTTC
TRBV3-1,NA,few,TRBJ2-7,CASSHGSYAGGNEEYF,TGTGCCAGCAGCCATGGATCCTACGCCGGGGGCAACGAGGAGTACTTC
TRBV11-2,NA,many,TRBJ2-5,CASRPPSIETQYF,TGTGCCAGCAGGCCGCCGTCCATAGAGACCCAGTACTTC
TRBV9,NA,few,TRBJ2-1,CASSAKGGTYNEQFF,TGTGCCAGCAGCGCCAAGGGGGGGACCTACAATGAGCAGTTCTTC
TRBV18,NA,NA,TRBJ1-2,CASSSDPNRNYGYTF,TGTGCCAGCTCGTCAGACCCAAATCGAAACTATGGCTACACCTTC
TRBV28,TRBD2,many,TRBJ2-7,CASSLATSGRVAEQYF,TGTGCCAGCAGTTTAGCGACTAGCGGGAGGGTTGCCGAGCAGTACTTC
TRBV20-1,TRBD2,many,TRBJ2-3,CSARAGDGTDTQYF,TGCAGTGCTAGGGCGGGAGACGGTACAGATACGCAGTATTTT
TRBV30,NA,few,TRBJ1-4,CAWSAGAVEKLFF,TGTGCCTGGAGTGCAGGCGCAGTTGAAAAACTGTTTTTT
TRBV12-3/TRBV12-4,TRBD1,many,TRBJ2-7,CASSPNRGREQYF,TGTGCCAGCAGCCCCAACAGGGGTCGAGAGCAGTACTTC
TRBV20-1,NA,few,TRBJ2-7,CSARFPTRYEQYF,TGCAGTGCTAGGTTCCCTACCCGCTACGAGCAGTACTTC
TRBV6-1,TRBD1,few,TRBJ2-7,CASSLDRDRAHEQYF,TGTGCCAGCAGTCTCGACCGGGACAGGGCCCACGAGCAGTACTTC
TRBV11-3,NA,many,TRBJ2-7,CASSSREGGYYEQYF,TGTGCCAGCAGCTCACGGGAAGGGGGATACTACGAGCAGTACTTC
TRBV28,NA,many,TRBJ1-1,CASSLRGGMNTEAFF,TGTGCCAGCAGTCTTCGAGGGGGTATGAACACTGAAGCTTTCTTT
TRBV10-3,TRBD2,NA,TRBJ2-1,CAISPGLAGFREQFF,TGTGCCATCAGCCCGGGACTAGCGGGATTTCGTGAGCAGTTCTTC